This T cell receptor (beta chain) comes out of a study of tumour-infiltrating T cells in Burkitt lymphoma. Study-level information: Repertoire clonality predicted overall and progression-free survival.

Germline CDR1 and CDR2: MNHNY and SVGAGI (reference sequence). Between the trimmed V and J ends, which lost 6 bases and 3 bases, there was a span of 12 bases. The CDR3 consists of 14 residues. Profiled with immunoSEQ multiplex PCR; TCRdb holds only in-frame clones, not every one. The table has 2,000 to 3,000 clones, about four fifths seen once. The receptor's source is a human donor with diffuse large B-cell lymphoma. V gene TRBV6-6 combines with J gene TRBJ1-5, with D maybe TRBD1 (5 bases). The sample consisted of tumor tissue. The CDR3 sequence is CASRTQASNQPQHF. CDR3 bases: TGTGCCAGCAGAACACAGGCTTCCAATCAGCCCCAGCATTTT.